What follows is one TCR beta chain and its context. This specimen belongs to a study of blood T cell repertoires in COVID-19. Study information: Italy, Spain and the United States were the sources of the convalescent and acute COVID-19 samples.

CDR1 and CDR2 (germline): SGHRS, YFSETQ. There are 15 residues in the CDR3. The V gene lost 5 bases and the J gene lost 0 bases, with 12 bases spanning the gap. Authors' processing steps: How many nucleated cells were present was estimated from reference gene primer amplification. Assay used: immunoSEQ multiplex PCR; TCRdb lists only in-frame clones, some missing. The DNA was the basis for D and trimming; V, J and clone size are from that table. The sample has 95,000 or so clones, less than 85% seen once. This TCR was recovered from a human donor in a cohort sampled during active COVID-19. Sequencing was done on a sample of peripheral blood. The genes are TRBV5-1 and TRBJ2-1, with D tentatively TRBD2 (5 bases). CDR3 bases: TGCGCCAGCAGACTAGTCGTTAGCTCCTACAATGAGCAGTTCTTC. The encoded protein is CASRLVVSSYNEQFF.